This TCR beta chain emerged from a study of T cells in Graves' hyperthyroidism and ophthalmopathy. As for the study in general: Peripheral blood was obtained at initial diagnosis, preceding any treatment.

This clonotype was observed many times. Patients aged 18 to 65 had newly diagnosed hyperthyroidism of under 2 months' duration. The source of the PBMCs was roughly 10 ml of fresh peripheral blood. The TCR beta CDR3 regions underwent amplification using RNA transcripts as the source. Initially, a first-round RT-PCR of the TCR CDR3 employed the HTBI primer set. TCRdb reprocessed the multiplex PCR reads with MiXCR, giving one entry per CDR3 protein. There are about 620,000 distinct CDR3 sequences in the sample; around 15% occur only once, and less than 4.5% lies in the top ten. V shed 6 bases, J shed 5 bases, and the junction held 12 bases outside the gene matches. Germline V gene sequence: CDR1 DFQATT, CDR2 SNEGSKA (reference sequence). There are 15 residues in the CDR3.

Sequences were obtained from blood. The V call is TRBV20-1, the J call TRBJ2-1, with 8 bases that match TRBD2. The receptor was isolated from a woman in her twenties or thirties with Graves' hyperthyroidism. The DNA for the CDR3 is TGCAGTGCACCGCGGGTGGGACTAGTTAACAATGAGCAGTTCTTC. Its protein is CSAPRVGLVNNEQFF.